The 6 T cell receptor beta chains listed next were all sequenced from one sample in a study of identical twins. TCRdb reprocessed the 5' RACE reads with MiXCR, giving one entry per CDR3 protein. The profile shows a few hundred thousand distinct CDR3 sequences, roughly 10% of them singletons. Input material: memory T cells sorted from blood. These receptors came from a man aged 50-60 years in good health.

This clonotype has only a few counts. The chain couples TRBV6-1 to TRBJ1-1; the D gene is possibly TRBD1 (6 bases). With 5 bases removed from V and 9 bases from J, the gap between germline ends came to 22 bases. The CDR3 totals 15 residues. Germline CDR1 and CDR2: MNHNS and SASEGT. The CDR3 sequence is CASSPPGTLTQKAFF. CDR3 nucleotides: TGTGCCAGCAGTCCCCCTGGGACACTCACTCAGAAAGCTTTCTTT.

With respect to this clonotype: This may be a read error: a much more frequent sequence differs by one nucleotide. This rearrangement joins TRBV4-3 to TRBJ1-3; TRBD1 might be the D (5 bases). The CDR3 totals 13 residues. Per germline, CDR1 LGHNA and CDR2 YSLEER. CDR3 sequence: CVSSQGAGNTIYF. CDR3 sequence (DNA): TGCGTCAGCAGCCAAGGGGCTGGAAACACCATATATTTT.

This clonotype was picked up many times. The V call is TRBV11-2, the J call TRBJ1-1; 9 positions match TRBD1. V trimming: 4 bases; J trimming: 1 base; junction bases outside the gene matches: 10. CDR1 and CDR2 (germline): SGHAT, FQNNGV. The CDR3 totals 17 residues. The chain's CDR3 is CASSSSIRQGENTEAFF. The CDR3 DNA reads TGTGCCAGCAGCTCCTCTATTCGACAGGGGGAGAACACTGAAGCTTTCTTT.

J is TRBJ2-1 and V is TRBV24-1; 7 nucleotides match TRBD2. The CDR3 loop spans 14 amino acids. Germline trimming cut 3 bases from V and 15 bases from J; bases unmatched to any gene: 13. The germline V gene encodes CDR1 KGHDR and CDR2 SFDVKD. CDR3 region: CATSDLTSAIGAFF. As DNA, the CDR3 is TGTGCCACCAGTGATCTAACTAGCGCAATTGGCGCGTTCTTC.

This chain links TRBV19 with TRBJ2-1; possible D gene TRBD1, 6 bases. With 8 bases removed from V and 2 bases from J, the gap between germline ends came to 13 bases. CDR1 and CDR2 from the germline V gene are LNHDA and SQIVND (reference sequence). The CDR3 sequence is 14 residues long. The CDR3 coding sequence is TGTGCCAGTTCTTTTACAGGGCCCTACAATGAGCAGTTCTTC. Its translation: CASSFTGPYNEQFF.

The V and J genes are TRBV15 and TRBJ1-2, with no clear D. This CDR3 spans 13 amino acids. Germline loops: CDR1 LNHNV, CDR2 YYDKDF (reference sequence). Trimming removed 0 bases at V and 8 bases at J, with 10 bases between. The chain's CDR3 is CATSRDRVGGYTF. In DNA form, the CDR3 reads TGTGCCACCAGCAGAGATAGGGTCGGGGGCTACACCTTC.